This record covers a single T cell receptor (beta chain). Its antigen is currently unknown. As to time point: recipient sample about 28 days before transplant, after cytoreduction. The CDR3 is 17 residues long. The V segment lost 5 bases and the J segment 2 bases; nucleotides outside the gene matches: 12. CDR1 SGHVS and CDR2 FQNEAQ come from the germline V gene. This entry belongs to a study of T cell clonotyping in hematopoietic cell transplantation. Sequencing used immunoSEQ multiplex PCR; TCRdb keeps in-frame clones, though not all of them. The sample has around 28,000 clones, 82% seen once. Whole-study results and caveats: Broader posttransplant TCR repertoire diversity was predicted by graft donor and pretransplant recipient Inverse Simpson Index values.

The sample was peripheral blood mononuclear cells, taken before stem cell transplant. The chain joins TRBV7-8 to TRBJ1-5, with TRBD1 identical over 7 bases. The receptor's source is a man aged 35-49 years with acute myeloid leukemia. Some clones in this sample may be carry-over from other donors' samples. The CDR3 loop reads CASSPRQGEVGNQPQHF. In DNA, the CDR3 is TGTGCCAGCAGCCCGCGACAGGGAGAGGTGGGCAATCAGCCCCAGCATTTT. Combining the CDR3 with reference TRBV7-8 and TRBJ1-5 gives the whole variable domain GAGVSQSPRYKVAKRGQDVALRCDPISGHVSLFWYQQALGQGPEFLTYFQNEAQLDKSGLPSDRFFAERPEGSVSTLKIQRTQQEDSAVYLCASSPRQGEVGNQPQHFGDGTRLSIL.